Sequencing of this T cell receptor (beta chain) was carried out in a study of cytomegalovirus exposure and HLA in healthy donors. Amplification used 60 Vbeta primers and 13 Jbeta primers. Measured with immunoSEQ multiplex PCR; TCRdb has only the in-frame clones, and not every one. The data contain roughly 110,000 clones, roughly 73% of them singletons. The ends lost 4 bases at V and 5 bases at J; junction bases unmatched: 9. Germline loops: CDR1 SGHRS, CDR2 YFSETQ. This CDR3 region has 15 residues. Specimen: PBMCs. This TCR was recovered from a woman aged 30 to 39 in good health and CMV-seronegative. The chain uses TRBV5-1 and TRBJ2-3; 8 nucleotides align to TRBD2. CDR3 DNA sequence: TGCGCCAGCAGCATCCCGAGCGGGGGCGGAGATACGCAGTATTTT. As protein: CASSIPSGGGDTQYF.